This T cell receptor (beta chain) was captured in a study of T cell repertoires in cytomegalovirus infection. Study summary: Public TCR beta signatures provided an indication of both CMV infection and a matching HLA type. Broader study findings: HLA-C-restricted CMV clonotypes gave the most frequent clonotype in two of eight donors. People with CMV and the relevant HLA were identified by cumulative public TCR beta family frequency.

Via MiXCR, TCRdb re-called the reads, giving one row per CDR3 protein. The sample consists of about 230,000 distinct CDR3 sequences, approximately 7% of them appearing once. This clonotype was picked up many times. Its antigen remains unknown. The CDR3 contains 15 residues. Germline lookup yields CDR1 MDHEN and CDR2 SYDVKM. V lost 2 bases, J lost 0 bases, and 8 bases lay in between. The chain recombines TRBV28 with TRBJ1-3; D call uncertain. The specimen was PBMCs. The TCR comes from a human donor in good health (CMV status not recorded). Some clones in this sample may be carry-over from other donors' samples. DNA for the CDR3: TGTGCCAGCAGTTTAACTCCCGGCTCTGGAAACACCATATATTTT. Translated: CASSLTPGSGNTIYF.